This record looks at one TCR beta chain sequence and its context. What it recognizes is unknown. The sample belongs to a study of T cell responses to AZD1222 COVID-19 vaccine. General observations from the study: The repertoires were collected only after the peak T cell response. Spike-specific TCR breadth and depth rose after two AZD1222 doses. Baseline testing showed seropositivity in only a handful of AZD1222 recipients.

Sequencing used immunoSEQ multiplex PCR; TCRdb keeps in-frame clones, though not all of them. The sample consists of 100,000 or so clones, approximately 89% of them appearing once. CDR1 MNHEY and CDR2 SMNVEV come from the germline V gene (reference sequence). The CDR3 runs 11 residues. Losses at the gene ends were 10 bases for V and 5 bases for J; bases not matched to a gene: 2. The chain is built from TRBV27 and TRBJ2-7, with TRBD1 identical over 10 bases. The sequencing used peripheral blood, collected 28 days after the second AZD1222 dose. This TCR was recovered from an adult who received the AZD1222 COVID-19 vaccine. The CDR3 reads CATGQGHEQYF. The CDR3 DNA is TGTGCCACGGGACAGGGGCACGAGCAGTACTTC.